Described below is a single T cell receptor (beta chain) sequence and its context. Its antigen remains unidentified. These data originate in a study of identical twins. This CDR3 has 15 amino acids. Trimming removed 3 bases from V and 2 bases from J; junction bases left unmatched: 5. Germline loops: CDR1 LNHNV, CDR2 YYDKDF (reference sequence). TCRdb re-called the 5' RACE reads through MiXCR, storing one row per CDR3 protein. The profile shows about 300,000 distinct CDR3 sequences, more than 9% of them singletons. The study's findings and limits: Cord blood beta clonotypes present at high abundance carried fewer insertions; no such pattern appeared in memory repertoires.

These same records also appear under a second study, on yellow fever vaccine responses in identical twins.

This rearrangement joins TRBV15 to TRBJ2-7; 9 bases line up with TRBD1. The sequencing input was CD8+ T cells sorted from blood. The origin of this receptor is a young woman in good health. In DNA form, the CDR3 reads TGTGCCACCAGCAGCAGACAGGGGGGAACCTACGAGCAGTACTTC. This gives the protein CATSSRQGGTYEQYF. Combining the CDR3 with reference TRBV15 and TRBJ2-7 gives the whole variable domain DAMVIQNPRYQVTQFGKPVTLSCSQTLNHNVMYWYQQKSSQAPKLLFHYYDKDFNNEADTPDNFQSRRPNTSFCFLDIRSPGLGDTAMYLCATSSRQGGTYEQYFGPGTRLTVT.